The 27 T cell receptor beta chains in this list originate from one sample, sequenced in a study of lymphopenia after photon versus proton radiotherapy. Libraries were prepared by immunoSEQ multiplex PCR; TCRdb keeps only in-frame clonotypes and omits some of them. The sample lists about 15,000 clones, about nine tenths seen once, with 11% in the top ten. Sample: peripheral blood, taken from a patient treated with proton-based radiotherapy. These receptors all come from a man aged 70 or older with pancreatic cancer.

The J gene is TRBJ2-7, the V gene TRBV6-6; D is undetermined. The CDR3 has 14 amino acids. Trimming shortened V by 0 bases and J by 3 bases, and 9 bases separated the two germline ends. Germline lookup yields CDR1 MNHNY and CDR2 SVGAGI (reference sequence). CDR3 DNA sequence: TGTGCCAGCAGTTACTCCCGGGCTAACTACGAGCAGTACTTC. Translated, it gives CASSYSRANYEQYF.

This clone was seen a few times. V is TRBV9 and J is TRBJ1-5; D gene ambiguous. Germline V gives CDR1 SGDLS, CDR2 YYNGEE. The ends were cut back, 2 bases at V and 2 bases at J, with 8 bases in the middle. CDR3 size: 14 residues. CDR3 bases: TGTGCCAGCAGCGTGTCGGGCGGCAATCAGCCCCAGCATTTT. Translation gives CASSVSGGNQPQHF.

This CDR3 is CASSPSRQALRNEQFF. CDR3 bases: TGTGCCAGCAGCCCCTCCCGGCAGGCCCTTAGGAATGAGCAGTTCTTC. The chain uses TRBV7-9 and TRBJ2-1; D is undetermined. This CDR3 has 16 residues. Per the germline V gene, CDR1 is SEHNR and CDR2 is FQNEAQ (reference sequence). Trimming removed 5 bases at V and 7 bases at J, with 21 bases between.

This clone was seen more than once but under ten times. The chain carries TRBV7-2 and TRBJ1-5, with unresolved D. This CDR3 has 15 residues. Per germline, CDR1 SGHTA and CDR2 FQGNSA. Trimming left V 4 bases short and J 1 base short, with 11 bases between. The CDR3 region is CASSYRVGSNQPQHF. CDR3 sequence (DNA): TGTGCCAGCAGCTATCGAGTTGGGAGCAATCAGCCCCAGCATTTT.

This clone showed up just a few times. The genes are TRBV20-1 and TRBJ1-1, with TRBD1 matching over 7 bases. The CDR3 covers 11 residues. Trimming cost V 6 bases and J 7 bases; bases outside gene matches: 5. CDR1 DFQATT and CDR2 SNEGSKA come from the germline V gene (reference sequence). In DNA, the CDR3 is TGCAGTGCGACAGGGCCCTATGAAGCTTTCTTT. Translation gives CSATGPYEAFF.

This clone came up once. The chain combines TRBV5-4 with TRBJ2-2; D uncertain. The CDR3 is 13 residues long. Germline loops: CDR1 SGHNT, CDR2 YYREEE (reference sequence). V was clipped by 2 bases and J by 3 bases, with 5 bases between them. The CDR3 reads CASSFGYTGELFF. CDR3 sequence (DNA): TGTGCCAGCAGCTTCGGTTACACCGGGGAGCTGTTTTTT.

This clone was counted a few times. This chain connects TRBV30 to TRBJ1-3; D uncertain. V lost 3 bases to trimming and J lost 4 bases, with 7 bases between them. Germline lookup yields CDR1 GTSNPN and CDR2 SVGIG (reference sequence). The length of the CDR3 is 12 residues. CDR3 region: CAWRWLGNTIYF. Here the CDR3 DNA reads TGTGCCTGGAGGTGGTTGGGAAACACCATATATTTT.

This clone was counted only a few times. V and J are TRBV10-1 and TRBJ1-1; D is uncertain. The CDR3 is made up of 14 amino acids. The V end lost 2 bases, the J end lost 0 bases, and 7 bases lay between the germline ends. CDR1 is WNHNN and CDR2 is SYGVQD in the germline V gene (reference sequence). The chain's CDR3 is CASSESRMNTEAFF. Here the CDR3 DNA reads TGCGCCAGCAGTGAGAGTCGGATGAACACTGAAGCTTTCTTT.

The sample holds a few counts of this clone. This chain uses TRBV11-3 with TRBJ2-3; no clear D gene. The germline V gene has CDR1 SGHNT and CDR2 YENEEA. The CDR3 has 12 amino acids. Trimming left V 5 bases short and J 4 bases short, with 7 bases between. CDR3 amino acids: CASSPPADTQYF. The CDR3 region has the DNA TGTGCCAGCAGCCCCCCGGCAGATACGCAGTATTTT.

This chain joins TRBV7-2 and TRBJ1-2; D is uncertain. The CDR3 consists of 14 residues. Trimming left V 7 bases short and J 1 base short, with 13 bases between. The germline V gene encodes CDR1 SGHTA and CDR2 FQGNSA. CDR3 region: CASTREANNYGYTF. Here the CDR3 DNA reads TGTGCCAGCACCCGGGAAGCAAATAACTATGGCTACACCTTC.

This chain joins TRBV9 and TRBJ1-1, with TRBD1 as a possible D gene (5 bases). This CDR3 region has 15 residues. Trimming left V 4 bases short and J 1 base short, with 14 bases between. Germline CDR1 and CDR2: SGDLS and YYNGEE. CDR3 protein: CASSHNRNSNTEAFF. The CDR3 DNA is TGTGCCAGCAGCCACAACAGGAATTCGAACACTGAAGCTTTCTTT.

The rearrangement uses TRBV15 and TRBJ1-1; D is possibly TRBD1 (6 bases). CDR1 and CDR2 (germline): LNHNV, YYDKDF (reference sequence). This CDR3 has 14 residues. Trimming pared 1 base from V and 2 bases from J, leaving 8 bases between. The CDR3 bases are TGTGCCACCAGCAGAGTGGGACAAAACACTGAAGCTTTCTTT. Translated: CATSRVGQNTEAFF.

The chain couples TRBV19 to TRBJ1-2; perhaps TRBD1 as D (5 bases). The V end lost 0 bases, the J end lost 7 bases, and 18 bases lay between the germline ends. This CDR3 comprises 16 residues. In germline, CDR1 is LNHDA, CDR2 SQIVND (reference sequence). The CDR3 coding sequence is TGTGCCAGTAGTATAGATCAAGCAGGGCGAGCTCCTGGCTACACCTTC. Amino acid sequence: CASSIDQAGRAPGYTF.

The J gene is TRBJ1-1, the V gene TRBV7-9; D may be TRBD1 (6 bases). The CDR3 totals 16 residues. CDR1 is SEHNR and CDR2 is FQNEAQ in the germline V gene (reference sequence). Between the trimmed V and J ends, which lost 3 bases and 0 bases, there was a span of 14 bases. The DNA for the CDR3 is TGTGCCAGCAGCTTGGAAGGACAGATTATGAACACTGAAGCTTTCTTT. Protein sequence: CASSLEGQIMNTEAFF. Based on the CDR3 plus reference TRBV7-9 and TRBJ1-1, the full variable domain is DTGVSQNPRHKITKRGQNVTFRCDPISEHNRLYWYRQTLGQGPEFLTYFQNEAQLEKSRLLSDRFSAERPKGSFSTLEIQRTEQGDSAMYLCASSLEGQIMNTEAFFGQGTRLTVV.

Here the CDR3 reads CAWGTVSSYEQYF. The CDR3 DNA follows: TGTGCCTGGGGGACCGTATCCTCCTACGAGCAGTACTTC. The rearrangement uses TRBV30 and TRBJ2-7; D possibly matches TRBD1 or TRBD2 (5 bases each). The CDR3 covers 13 residues. Germline V gene data show CDR1 as GTSNPN and CDR2 as SVGIG (reference sequence). V lost 5 bases, J lost 0 bases, and 11 bases lay in between.

This sequence joins TRBV4-2 and TRBJ2-7, with D possibly matching TRBD2 (6 bases). The V gene lost 3 bases and the J gene lost 13 bases, with 16 bases spanning the gap. This CDR3 has 12 residues. CDR1 is LGHNA and CDR2 is YNFKEQ in the germline V gene. The CDR3 DNA sequence: TGTGCCAGCAGCCATCCCGACCGCGGGGTCTACTTC. This encodes CASSHPDRGVYF.

The chain combines TRBV5-5 with TRBJ2-5; a weak D match, TRBD2 (6 bases). Trimming cost V 10 bases and J 1 base, with 17 bases left between them. The CDR3 extends over 14 amino acids. Germline V gene lookup returns CDR1 SGHKS and CDR2 YYEKEE (reference sequence). The CDR3 sequence is CACSRGGAQETQYF. The CDR3, as DNA: TGTGCCTGTTCCCGCGGCGGGGCCCAAGAGACCCAGTACTTC.

This chain connects TRBV11-2 to TRBJ1-1, with 8 positions matching TRBD1. The J segment lost 13 bases and the V segment lost 5 bases, leaving 12 bases of the junction unmatched. Germline assignment: CDR1 SGHAT and CDR2 FQNNGV. The CDR3 runs 13 residues. The CDR3, as DNA: TGTGCCAGCAGCATCCTCAGGGGGCGGATAGTTTTCTTT. This encodes CASSILRGRIVFF. The variable domain in full, with the rest retrieved from reference TRBV11-2 and TRBJ1-1, is EAGVAQSPRYKIIEKRQSVAFWCNPISGHATLYWYQQILGQGPKLLIQFQNNGVVDDSQLPKDRFSAERLKGVDSTLKIQPAKLEDSAVYLCASSILRGRIVFFGQGTRLTVV.

This clone was seen only once. The chain links TRBV7-9 to TRBJ2-7; 9 nucleotides align to TRBD1. The germline V gene encodes CDR1 SEHNR and CDR2 FQNEAQ (reference sequence). Losses at the gene ends were 5 bases for V and 7 bases for J; bases not matched to a gene: 15. This CDR3 contains 16 residues. CDR3: CASSHPFGTGREEQYF. The DNA for the CDR3 is TGTGCCAGCAGCCACCCTTTCGGGACAGGGCGGGAGGAGCAGTACTTC.

J is TRBJ2-1 and V is TRBV27, with TRBD2 identical over 15 bases. This CDR3 has 16 amino acids. The junction had 5 bases not matched to a gene; V was cut back by 6 bases and J by 5 bases. Germline V gene data show CDR1 as MNHEY and CDR2 as SMNVEV (reference sequence). The CDR3 sequence is CASSPGTSGRNNEQFF. Written as DNA, the CDR3 is TGTGCCAGCAGCCCAGGGACTAGCGGGAGGAACAATGAGCAGTTCTTC.

V is TRBV2 and J is TRBJ1-5, with D unresolved. V lost 6 bases, J lost 0 bases, and 9 bases lay in between. Germline V gene lookup returns CDR1 SNHLY and CDR2 FYNNEI. CDR3 length: 14 residues. CDR3 sequence: CASSQTVSNQPQHF. In DNA, the CDR3 is TGTGCCAGCAGCCAAACAGTTAGCAATCAGCCCCAGCATTTT.

V is TRBV6-1 and J is TRBJ1-5, with 9 bases aligning to TRBD1. This CDR3 spans 18 amino acids. Germline V CDR1 and CDR2: MNHNS, SASEGT. V lost 4 bases and J lost 4; bases outside the gene matches: 14. The CDR3 spells CASSAAGTGYVRNQPQHF. Here the CDR3 DNA reads TGTGCCAGCAGTGCCGCCGGGACAGGGTATGTTCGGAATCAGCCCCAGCATTTT.

This clone has just one count. The chain has TRBV19 and TRBJ1-3; D not certain. The CDR3 is made up of 14 amino acids. Germline V gene sequence: CDR1 LNHDA, CDR2 SQIVND (reference sequence). V lost 1 base and J lost 8, with 12 bases in between. The DNA for the CDR3 is TGTGCCAGTAGTATAGGAGGACTCGTCGACACCATATATTTT. Its translation: CASSIGGLVDTIYF.

This chain links TRBV28 with TRBJ2-6; D possibly uses TRBD1 or TRBD2 (5 bases each). The germline V gene has CDR1 MDHEN and CDR2 SYDVKM. The CDR3 is 16 residues long. Trimming took 5 bases from V and 0 from J, leaving 11 bases between them. This chain's CDR3 is CASSRGESSGANVLTF. The CDR3, as DNA: TGTGCCAGCAGTAGGGGAGAGAGCTCTGGGGCCAACGTCCTGACTTTC.

The chain is built from TRBV9 and TRBJ2-7; D remains ambiguous. The V end lost 0 bases, the J end lost 5 bases, and 6 bases lay between the germline ends. Germline values: CDR1 SGDLS, CDR2 YYNGEE. This CDR3 is 12 amino acids long. The CDR3 DNA follows: TGTGCCAGCAGCGTAGGGGCCAACGAGCAGTACTTC. Translated: CASSVGANEQYF.

This chain connects TRBV9 to TRBJ2-2; D is unclear. The V gene lost 3 bases and the J gene lost 7 bases, with 13 bases spanning the gap. CDR3 size: 14 residues. Looked up from germline, CDR1 is SGDLS and CDR2 is YYNGEE. The CDR3 nucleotides are TGTGCCAGCAGCGAGGTGGTGGCTGTCGGGGAGCTGTTTTTT. Translating it yields CASSEVVAVGELFF. The variable domain in full, with the rest retrieved from reference TRBV9 and TRBJ2-2, is DSGVTQTPKHLITATGQRVTLRCSPRSGDLSVYWYQQSLDQGLQFLIQYYNGEERAKGNILERFSAQQFPDLHSELNLSSLELGDSALYFCASSEVVAVGELFFGEGSRLTVL.

The rearrangement links TRBV7-2 to TRBJ1-1; 8 nucleotides line up with TRBD1. V shed 4 bases and J 4 bases; nucleotides not matched to a gene: 8. In germline, CDR1 is SGHTA, CDR2 FQGNSA. This CDR3 spans 15 amino acids. CDR3 sequence reads: CASSSRTGRATEAFF. The CDR3 DNA reads TGTGCCAGCAGCTCCCGGACAGGGAGGGCCACTGAAGCTTTCTTT.